Below are 23 T cell receptor beta chains sequenced from a single sample in a study of graft-versus-host responses after intestinal transplantation. The antigens for these receptors are not known. Method: immunoSEQ multiplex PCR; TCRdb's copy keeps in-frame clones and lacks some. The data contain some 100,000 clones, over 80% of them singletons. Source: unstimulated CD8+ T cells sorted from spleen or lymph node cells, taken before transplant. The receptor set was obtained from a human donor who was the organ donor for an intestinal transplant.

The chain employs TRBV29-1 and TRBJ1-2; D unresolved. Per germline, CDR1 SQVTM and CDR2 ANQGSEA. With 4 bases removed from V and 6 bases from J, the gap between germline ends came to 24 bases. This CDR3 contains 16 residues. CDR3 in amino acids: CSVALSEGPAMNGYTF. In DNA, the CDR3 is TGCAGCGTTGCTTTGTCCGAGGGCCCGGCGATGAATGGCTACACCTTC.

This chain links TRBV29-1 with TRBJ2-1; TRBD2 matches 16 bases. V gave up 7 bases and J gave up 5 bases; unmatched junction bases: 8. The CDR3 sequence is 16 residues long. Germline-derived CDR1 and CDR2 are SQVTM and ANQGSEA. As DNA, the CDR3 is TGCAGCGACCCCGGGACTAGCGGGAGGGTAGACAATGAGCAGTTCTTC. Protein product: CSDPGTSGRVDNEQFF.

The chain has TRBV4-1 and TRBJ2-7; D not resolved. Per the germline V gene, CDR1 is MGHRA and CDR2 is YSYEKL. This CDR3 is built from 15 residues. V lost 3 bases and J 0 bases, leaving 12 bases between the germline ends. As DNA, the CDR3 is TGCGCCAGCAGCCACAGCCCACGGAGCTCCTACGAGCAGTACTTC. It codes for CASSHSPRSSYEQYF.

This clone showed up just once. This chain uses TRBV11-2 with TRBJ2-1; TRBD2 matches at 12 bases. The V gene end was trimmed by 5 bases and the J gene end by 5 bases; junction bases not matched to a gene: 7. From germline, CDR1 is SGHAT and CDR2 FQNNGV. The CDR3 consists of 16 residues. CDR3 nucleotide sequence: TGTGCCAGCAGCACGCCGGGACTAGCGGGCCACAATGAGCAGTTCTTC. Residues: CASSTPGLAGHNEQFF.

The rearrangement links TRBV9 to TRBJ2-5, with a possible D match to TRBD2 (6 bases). Trimming removed 1 base from V and 4 bases from J, with 20 bases in between. The CDR3 sequence is 17 residues long. CDR1 and CDR2 (germline): SGDLS, YYNGEE. The CDR3 DNA reads as TGTGCCAGCAGCGTATGGGGGGAAGGGGCGGAGGGAGAGACCCAGTACTTC. Translated: CASSVWGEGAEGETQYF.

V gene TRBV5-4 combines with J gene TRBJ2-1; 7 bases match TRBD2. This CDR3 spans 16 amino acids. V lost 1 base, J lost 10 bases, and 14 bases stayed unmatched. The germline V gene has CDR1 SGHNT and CDR2 YYREEE (reference sequence). CDR3 region: CASSLRSAGVLWEQFF. The CDR3 region has the DNA TGTGCCAGCAGCTTGAGGTCGGCGGGGGTTTTATGGGAGCAGTTCTTC.

The chain joins TRBV4-1 to TRBJ1-5; the D gene is possibly TRBD1 (5 bases). V shed 2 bases and J shed 7 bases, with 15 bases lying between them. The CDR3 is 15 amino acids. Germline CDR1 and CDR2: MGHRA and YSYEKL. This CDR3 is CASSQSPRGGQPQHF. CDR3 nucleotide sequence: TGCGCCAGCAGCCAAAGTCCTCGGGGGGGACAGCCCCAGCATTTT.

The count of this clone is one. CDR3 loop: CASSQVTVPNTIYF. CDR3 nucleotides: TGCGCCAGCAGCCAAGTAACGGTCCCAAACACCATATATTTT. This chain links TRBV4-1 with TRBJ1-3; no clear D. CDR3 length equals 14 residues. Germline V gene sequence: CDR1 MGHRA, CDR2 YSYEKL. V was trimmed by 1 base and J by 6 bases, leaving 10 bases between them.

The chain carries TRBV4-1 and TRBJ2-4, with 13 nucleotides matching TRBD2. V lost 4 bases, J lost 8 bases, and 11 bases stayed unmatched. The germline gives CDR1 MGHRA, CDR2 YSYEKL. This CDR3 contains 17 residues. CDR3: CASSLGLAGDIEDIQYF. CDR3 nucleotides: TGCGCCAGCAGCCTCGGACTAGCGGGAGACATTGAGGACATTCAGTACTTC.

J is TRBJ2-5 and V is TRBV7-9; 11 bases align to TRBD2. Germline-derived CDR1 and CDR2 are SEHNR and FQNEAQ (reference sequence). This CDR3 has 16 amino acids. The V gene end was trimmed by 5 bases and the J gene end by 7 bases; junction bases not matched to a gene: 12. The CDR3 coding sequence is TGTGCCAGCAGCACCGGTCCGGGACTAGCGGTCGGGACCCAGTACTTC. Residues: CASSTGPGLAVGTQYF. Full variable domain (outside the CDR3, taken from reference TRBV7-9 and TRBJ2-5): DTGVSQNPRHKITKRGQNVTFRCDPISEHNRLYWYRQTLGQGPEFLTYFQNEAQLEKSRLLSDRFSAERPKGSFSTLEIQRTEQGDSAMYLCASSTGPGLAVGTQYFGPGTRLLVL.

The CDR3 is CASRTGGAYEQYF. The CDR3 DNA reads TGTGCCAGTCGAACAGGGGGGGCCTACGAGCAGTACTTC. The chain has TRBV11-2 and TRBJ2-7; D might be TRBD1 (8 bases). CDR3 length: 13 residues. V dropped 9 bases and J dropped 2 bases, with 14 bases sitting between them. Germline-derived CDR1 and CDR2 are SGHAT and FQNNGV. Drawing the rest from reference TRBV11-2 and TRBJ2-7, the complete variable domain is EAGVAQSPRYKIIEKRQSVAFWCNPISGHATLYWYQQILGQGPKLLIQFQNNGVVDDSQLPKDRFSAERLKGVDSTLKIQPAKLEDSAVYLCASRTGGAYEQYFGPGTRLTVT.

The V call is TRBV15, the J call TRBJ2-5; maybe TRBD2 (5 bases). TRBJ2-7 explains the end of the DNA better; the J call may be wrong. This CDR3 contains 16 residues. Germline V CDR1 and CDR2: LNHNV, YYDKDF (reference sequence). In nucleotides, the CDR3 is TGTGCCACCAGCAGAGGAGGAGGAGTTTGGTTAGGCGAGCAGTACTTC. Translation gives CATSRGGGVWLGEQYF.

This clone has a single count. The rearrangement links TRBV13 to TRBJ2-7, with TRBD2 matching 11 bases. Germline V gives CDR1 PRHDT, CDR2 FYEKMQ (reference sequence). V was pared by 4 bases and J by 2 bases, with 4 bases of the junction left unmatched. The CDR3 is 15 amino acids. Here the CDR3 reads CASSSQLAGAYEQYF. Here the CDR3 DNA reads TGTGCCAGCAGCTCCCAACTAGCGGGAGCCTACGAGCAGTACTTC.

The J gene is TRBJ2-2, the V gene TRBV11-3; 8 positions match TRBD1. Germline assignment: CDR1 SGHNT and CDR2 YENEEA. V lost 0 bases and J lost 3; bases outside the gene matches: 6. CDR3 length: 17 amino acids. CDR3 nucleotide sequence: TGTGCCAGCAGCTTAGATCCTGGGACAGGCGACACCGGGGAGCTGTTTTTT. Translating it yields CASSLDPGTGDTGELFF.

In DNA, the CDR3 is TGTGCCAGCAGCTTAGGGCAGGGGTTACCTGAAGCTTTCTTT. Amino acids: CASSLGQGLPEAFF. The genes are TRBV7-2 and TRBJ1-1, with D possibly matching TRBD1 (6 bases). In germline, CDR1 is SGHTA, CDR2 FQGNSA. CDR3 length: 14 residues. Trimming took 1 base from V and 6 from J, leaving 12 bases between them.

This CDR3 reads CASSKGLALWNEQFF. In DNA, the CDR3 is TGTGCCAGCAGCAAGGGACTAGCCCTATGGAATGAGCAGTTCTTC. This chain links TRBV7-3 with TRBJ2-1; 9 nucleotides line up with TRBD2. Looked up from germline, CDR1 is SGHTA and CDR2 is FQGTGA. The CDR3 spans 15 residues. V lost 5 bases and J lost 7; bases outside the gene matches: 9.

CDR3 sequence reads: CASSLPGTETQYF. The CDR3 bases are TGTGCCAGCAGTCTTCCAGGTACAGAGACCCAGTACTTC. This sequence joins TRBV27 and TRBJ2-5; D is ambiguous. The germline V gene encodes CDR1 MNHEY and CDR2 SMNVEV (reference sequence). This CDR3 region has 13 residues. The V and J ends lost 5 bases and 4 bases respectively, with 11 bases between them.

CDR3 region: CASSLNVRVAYNEQFF. In nucleotides, the CDR3 is TGTGCCAGCAGCTTAAATGTTCGGGTAGCCTACAATGAGCAGTTCTTC. The gene calls are TRBV11-2 and TRBJ2-1; D gene uncertain. Germline V gives CDR1 SGHAT, CDR2 FQNNGV. The CDR3 loop spans 16 amino acids. Trimming shortened V by 2 bases and J by 2 bases, and 13 bases separated the two germline ends.

The chain uses TRBV2 and TRBJ2-3, with 8 bases aligning to TRBD2. V gave up 10 bases and J gave up 0 bases; unmatched junction bases: 12. Germline V gene lookup returns CDR1 SNHLY and CDR2 FYNNEI. CDR3 length equals 16 residues. The chain's CDR3 is CATNRGGMTSTDTQYF. For the CDR3, the DNA is TGTGCCACCAACCGCGGGGGGATGACTAGCACAGATACGCAGTATTTT.

The CDR3 DNA reads TGTGCCAGCAGCTTGAATGAAAAGAGCGGGAGGGCCGAGCAGTACTTC. The encoded protein is CASSLNEKSGRAEQYF. The J gene is TRBJ2-7, the V gene TRBV7-4; TRBD2 aligns across 10 bases. V gave up 3 bases and J gave up 6 bases; unmatched junction bases: 11. There are 16 residues in the CDR3. CDR1 and CDR2 from the germline V gene are SGHVT and SQSDAQ.

CDR3 sequence: CASSFSHAGTEQYF. The CDR3 DNA sequence: TGTGCCAGCAGTTTCTCGCATGCGGGGACTGAGCAGTACTTC. The genes are TRBV27 and TRBJ2-5; D possibly corresponds to TRBD2 (6 bases). The CDR3 runs to 14 residues. V was trimmed by 3 bases and J by 11 bases, leaving 19 bases between them. The germline V gene has CDR1 MNHEY and CDR2 SMNVEV (reference sequence).

This rearrangement joins TRBV19 to TRBJ1-1; 10 bases agree with TRBD1. With V trimmed by 4 bases and J by 4 bases, 9 bases remained unmatched. The CDR3 sequence is 16 residues long. CDR1 is LNHDA and CDR2 is SQIVND in the germline V gene (reference sequence). The CDR3 reads CASSTGTGVEGTEAFF. CDR3 bases: TGTGCCAGTAGTACCGGGACAGGGGTTGAGGGCACTGAAGCTTTCTTT.

V usage is TRBV9 and J usage is TRBJ2-7; 11 bases fit TRBD1. Trimming took 3 bases from V and 5 from J; bases not matched to a gene: 1. Germline loops: CDR1 SGDLS, CDR2 YYNGEE. The CDR3 sequence is 13 residues long. The CDR3 region is CASSAGQGDEQYF. The DNA of the CDR3 is TGTGCCAGCAGCGCGGGACAGGGGGACGAGCAGTACTTC. The full variable domain, with the rest looked up from reference TRBV9 and TRBJ2-7, is DSGVTQTPKHLITATGQRVTLRCSPRSGDLSVYWYQQSLDQGLQFLIQYYNGEERAKGNILERFSAQQFPDLHSELNLSSLELGDSALYFCASSAGQGDEQYFGPGTRLTVT.